This TCR beta chain was documented in a study of graft-versus-host responses after intestinal transplantation. Study in general: The transplants performed in recipients were multivisceral, liver-intestinal, or isolated intestinal. All of the recipients had induction that used anti-thymocyte globulin, then tacrolimus and steroids for about 3 years.

This clone was counted only a few times. What it binds is unknown. The assay was immunoSEQ multiplex PCR, and TCRdb's table has in-frame clones only and misses some. The profile shows roughly 75,000 clones, roughly 89% of them singletons. The study's findings and limits: Across patients carrying graft-donor T cell macrochimerism, allografts held high graft-versus-host to host-versus-graft clonal ratios. There was an association between peak levels of circulating GvH clones and early post-transplant HvG declines.

Trimming cost V 4 bases and J 4 bases; bases outside gene matches: 7. Germline loops: CDR1 ENHRY, CDR2 SYGVKD. This CDR3 has 16 amino acids. This TCR came from a human donor who received an intestinal transplant. The chain is built from TRBV10-3 and TRBJ2-7; TRBD2 aligns across 13 bases. Here the sequenced sample was unstimulated CD4+ T cells sorted from spleen or lymph node cells, taken before intestinal transplant. The CDR3 is CAISASGTSGAYEQYF. The CDR3, as DNA: TGTGCCATCAGTGCATCCGGGACTAGCGGGGCATACGAGCAGTACTTC.